Presented here are 6 T cell receptor beta chains from one specimen sequenced in a study of regulatory T cells in long-lasting Graves disease. Arm-PCR of CDR3 regions and iRepertoire HTBI primers were used to build TCR beta libraries. TCRdb independently ran MiXCR on the multiplex PCR reads; one entry per CDR3 protein. The table records about 460,000 distinct CDR3 sequences, 22% of them present only once. Time point meaning: persistent/refractory GD, antithyroid drugs over 5 years with positive TRAb. PBMCs provided the RNA from which the TCR library was made. Sample: peripheral blood mononuclear cells (PBMCs), taken when the disease was refractory, from a patient treated with antithyroid drugs. The receptors come from a female donor with Graves disease.

This clonotype was observed a handful of times. The rearrangement links TRBV10-3 to TRBJ1-5; TRBD1 agrees at 7 bases. Germline CDR1 ENHRY, CDR2 SYGVKD. With 3 bases clipped from V and 4 bases from J, the junction kept 12 bases outside the gene matches. The CDR3 runs 17 residues. The CDR3 here is CAISDRDSPSPNQPQHF. The DNA of the CDR3 is TGTGCCATCAGTGACAGGGACAGCCCTTCCCCGAATCAGCCCCAGCATTTT.

In its sample, this clonotype was seen a few times. V and J are TRBV6-1 and TRBJ1-5; D is perhaps TRBD1 (6 bases). The V and J ends lost 6 bases and 0 bases respectively, with 15 bases between them. Germline V gene data show CDR1 as MNHNS and CDR2 as SASEGT. CDR3 size: 16 residues. CDR3 sequence: CASRYGGGDSNQPQHF. Here the CDR3 DNA reads TGTGCCAGCAGGTATGGGGGGGGCGATAGCAATCAGCCCCAGCATTTT.

In this sample, this clonotype turned up many times. The chain recombines TRBV28 with TRBJ2-5; 11 positions match TRBD2. Germline V gene lookup returns CDR1 MDHEN and CDR2 SYDVKM. V trimming: 3 bases; J trimming: 2 bases; junction bases outside the gene matches: 8. The CDR3 spans 17 residues. The CDR3 reads CASSLAGTSGPQETQYF. The CDR3 nucleotides read TGTGCCAGCAGTTTGGCTGGGACTAGCGGACCGCAAGAGACCCAGTACTTC.

Comments on this clonotype: A much larger clone lies one base from this, so it may be a read error. The CDR3 sequence: CATSRTLRLAETQYF. In DNA, the CDR3 is TGTGCCACCAGCAGAACCCTCAGACTAGCAGAGACCCAGTACTTC. The chain carries TRBV15 and TRBJ2-5, with TRBD2 matching over 7 bases. Trimming removed 2 bases from V and 4 bases from J; junction bases left unmatched: 7. Germline V CDR1 and CDR2: LNHNV, YYDKDF (reference sequence). This CDR3 region has 15 residues.

The CDR3 DNA sequence: TGTGCCAGCCAAGACGTAGGGGACAGCTTTTACCTCTATGGCTACACCTTC. Translation: CASQDVGDSFYLYGYTF. The J gene is TRBJ1-2, the V gene TRBV28; 7 bases are shared with TRBD1. The length of the CDR3 is 17 residues. V shed 8 bases and J 4 bases; nucleotides not matched to a gene: 19. CDR1 is MDHEN and CDR2 is SYDVKM in the germline V gene.

CDR3 nucleotides: TGTGCCAGCAGCGTCTCGGGGCTCCGCGATAATTCACCCCTCCACTTT. It translates to CASSVSGLRDNSPLHF. The chain uses TRBV11-2 and TRBJ1-6, with a possible D match to TRBD1 (5 bases). The CDR3 totals 16 residues. V was pared by 5 bases and J by 5 bases, with 16 bases between. Germline values: CDR1 SGHAT, CDR2 FQNNGV.